This passage covers 16 T cell receptor beta chains from one sample sequenced in a study of regulatory T cells in long-lasting Graves disease. Assembly of TCR beta libraries relied on iRepertoire HTBI primers together with Arm-PCR of CDR3 regions. Using its own MiXCR run on the multiplex PCR reads, TCRdb lists one record per CDR3 protein. Among about 450,000 distinct CDR3 sequences listed, 12% to 15% were seen once. Time point reported: newly diagnosed GD, antithyroid drugs for less than 3 months. Following extraction of RNA from PBMCs, that RNA was used to make the TCR library. A further study also used this sample, focusing on T cells in Graves' hyperthyroidism and ophthalmopathy.

Sample: peripheral blood mononuclear cells (PBMCs), taken at new diagnosis, from a patient treated with antithyroid drugs. Every receptor here comes from a woman aged 45 to 65 with Graves disease.

This clonotype was detected a few times. DNA for the CDR3: TGCGCCAGCAGCTTGACTCACACAGATACGCAGTATTTT. It yields the protein CASSLTHTDTQYF. This chain uses TRBV5-1 with TRBJ2-3; D is undetermined. Deletions cut 1 base from V and 2 bases from J, with 5 bases between. The germline V gene encodes CDR1 SGHRS and CDR2 YFSETQ. There are 13 residues in the CDR3.

This clonotype came up many times. V gene TRBV7-9 combines with J gene TRBJ2-7; TRBD2 aligns across 12 bases. This CDR3 is built from 17 residues. Per the germline V gene, CDR1 is SEHNR and CDR2 is FQNEAQ (reference sequence). V was pared by 5 bases and J by 6 bases, with 14 bases of the junction left unmatched. The CDR3 coding sequence is TGTGCCAGCAGCCCGCGGACTAGCGGGAATATAGGGGGCGAGCAGTACTTC. It codes for CASSPRTSGNIGGEQYF.

With respect to this clonotype: This could be a read error, since a much larger clone is one nucleotide away. This sequence joins TRBV13 and TRBJ1-4, with TRBD1 identical over 7 bases. Germline CDR1 and CDR2: PRHDT and FYEKMQ (reference sequence). With 3 bases clipped from V and 7 bases from J, the junction kept 8 bases outside the gene matches. This CDR3 comprises 15 residues. CDR3 nucleotide sequence: TGTGCCAGCAGCTTCAGACAGGGCCGTGGTGAAAAACTGTTTTTT. This translates into CASSFRQGRGEKLFF.

With regard to this clonotype: A read error may be the cause here, since a much bigger clone is one base away. The chain has TRBV7-9 and TRBJ2-1; TRBD1 might be the D (6 bases). Germline V lookup: CDR1 SEHNR, CDR2 FQNEAQ (reference sequence). This CDR3 is built from 15 residues. CDR3 amino acids: CASSATGSSYNEQSF. The CDR3 nucleotides are TGTGCCAGCAGCGCTACAGGGTCCTCCTACAATGAGCAGTCCTTC.

Ten or more counts support this clonotype. The V call is TRBV20-1, the J call TRBJ1-5; 7 bases match TRBD1. Germline V gene lookup returns CDR1 DFQATT and CDR2 SNEGSKA (reference sequence). J gave up 5 bases and V 6 bases, and 10 bases lay outside the gene matches. The CDR3 is 14 residues long. The CDR3 sequence: CSAQDEQGYQPQHF. The CDR3, as DNA: TGCAGTGCCCAGGACGAACAGGGGTATCAGCCCCAGCATTTT.

This clonotype was seen only a few times. CDR3 in amino acids: CASSLVSAGELFF. The CDR3 nucleotides are TGTGCCAGCAGCTTAGTTTCAGCCGGGGAGCTGTTTTTT. V usage is TRBV7-9 and J usage is TRBJ2-2; D is unresolved. This CDR3 is built from 13 residues. V dropped 1 base and J dropped 6 bases, with 6 bases sitting between them. Germline CDR1 SEHNR, CDR2 FQNEAQ (reference sequence).

Comments on this clonotype: As the CDR3 is not closed by the conserved phenylalanine or tryptophan, this likely results from a read error. This sequence joins TRBV3-1 and TRBJ1-6; 7 bases match TRBD1. After removal of 3 bases from V and 7 bases from J, the junction contained 15 bases not matched to a gene. CDR3 size: 18 residues. Germline V CDR1 and CDR2: LGHDT, YNNKEL (reference sequence). The CDR3 here is CASSHYRGTGTDNSPLHL. CDR3 in DNA: TGTGCCAGCAGCCATTATAGGGGGACCGGGACAGACAATTCACCCCTCCACCTT.

This clonotype was counted at least ten times. The rearrangement links TRBV27 to TRBJ2-3, with D tentatively TRBD2 (6 bases). Trimming shortened V by 8 bases and J by 6 bases, and 21 bases separated the two germline ends. CDR1 MNHEY and CDR2 SMNVEV come from the germline V gene (reference sequence). CDR3 length equals 15 residues. The CDR3 sequence is CASWAAEGGRDTQYF. The CDR3 nucleotides are TGTGCCAGCTGGGCGGCGGAGGGTGGTAGGGATACGCAGTATTTT.

In DNA, the CDR3 is TGTGCCAGCAGCATGGGGGCTAGCGGGAGGCCGAATGAGCAGTTCTTC. It translates to CASSMGASGRPNEQFF. This chain connects TRBV5-5 to TRBJ2-1, with TRBD2 matching 11 bases. In germline, CDR1 is SGHKS, CDR2 YYEKEE (reference sequence). The junction had 10 bases not matched to a gene; V was cut back by 4 bases and J by 7 bases. There are 16 residues in the CDR3.

The chain has TRBV6-1 and TRBJ1-6, with D possibly matching TRBD1 (5 bases). The germline gives CDR1 MNHNS, CDR2 SASEGT. This CDR3 has 16 residues. V dropped 5 bases and J dropped 10 bases, with 21 bases sitting between them. The CDR3 loop reads CASSRGVVGQGSPLHF. As DNA, the CDR3 is TGTGCCAGCAGTCGGGGGGTAGTGGGCCAAGGATCACCCCTCCACTTT.

The V and J genes are TRBV3-1 and TRBJ2-2; perhaps TRBD2 as D (6 bases). CDR1 and CDR2 from the germline V gene are LGHDT and YNNKEL (reference sequence). This CDR3 has 16 residues. V lost 4 bases and J 6 bases, leaving 18 bases between the germline ends. CDR3 amino acids: CASSLNSGSMAGELFF. CDR3 in DNA: TGTGCCAGCAGCCTGAACTCCGGGAGCATGGCCGGGGAGCTGTTTTTT.

V is TRBV5-5 and J is TRBJ2-1, with D tentatively TRBD2 (6 bases). This CDR3 has 15 amino acids. The V gene's germline CDR1 is SGHKS and CDR2 YYEKEE (reference sequence). V lost 0 bases and J lost 4, with 11 bases in between. CDR3 in amino acids: CASSLDLGTYNEQFF. The CDR3 nucleotides are TGTGCCAGCAGCTTGGATCTCGGGACTTACAATGAGCAGTTCTTC.

There are a few counts of this clonotype. The chain has TRBV29-1 and TRBJ2-5; possibly TRBD1 for D (6 bases). CDR3 length: 12 amino acids. V lost 5 bases, J lost 5 bases, and 12 bases lay in between. From germline, CDR1 is SQVTM and CDR2 ANQGSEA. The DNA for the CDR3 is TGCAGCGTTAAACAGGGAACGGAGACCCAGTACTTC. Protein product: CSVKQGTETQYF.

The table lists this clonotype with many counts. The chain recombines TRBV28 with TRBJ1-2, with D possibly being TRBD1 (6 bases). CDR3 length: 13 residues. Germline CDR1 MDHEN, CDR2 SYDVKM. V was pared by 4 bases and J by 2 bases, with 8 bases between. The CDR3 DNA reads as TGTGCCAGCAGTTGGGGGCCCAACTATGGCTACACCTTC. Its translation is CASSWGPNYGYTF.

This clonotype occurred many times. The chain is built from TRBV7-3 and TRBJ2-1; TRBD2 agrees at 7 bases. The junction had 10 bases not matched to a gene; V was cut back by 2 bases and J by 3 bases. The CDR3 is 17 residues long. Germline CDR1 reads SGHTA; CDR2 reads FQGTGA. CDR3 DNA sequence: TGTGCCAGCAGCTTAGCAGGCGGGAGTAGGGGCTACAATGAGCAGTTCTTC. It codes for CASSLAGGSRGYNEQFF.

The chain couples TRBV9 to TRBJ1-5; 9 bases match TRBD1. Germline trimming cut 4 bases from V and 7 bases from J; bases unmatched to any gene: 6. The CDR3 length is 14 residues. Germline loops: CDR1 SGDLS, CDR2 YYNGEE. CDR3 amino acids: CASSRTGDRQPQHF. As DNA, the CDR3 is TGTGCCAGCAGCCGGACAGGGGATAGACAGCCCCAGCATTTT.